This T cell receptor (beta chain) was recovered during a study of blood T cell repertoires in COVID-19. Study information: PBMCs, B-cell-depleted T cells, or T cells were the source of the cDNA or gDNA that made up the material.

In the source study's methods: Researchers report that nucleated cell counts were estimated from reference gene primer amplification. The repertoire was sequenced with immunoSEQ multiplex PCR; TCRdb's copy has only in-frame clones and lacks some. Clonal size and the V and J genes are those of that table, whereas D and trimming came from the DNA. The sample carries about 140,000 clones, approximately 91% recorded once. V lost 2 bases and J lost 6, with 16 bases in between. CDR1 is KGHSH, CDR2 LQKENI, per germline. The CDR3 length is 15 residues. The specimen sequenced was peripheral blood. The sequence came from a man aged 70 or older with acute or convalescent COVID-19. This rearrangement joins TRBV18 to TRBJ1-1, with D possibly TRBD1 on 5 matching bases. The CDR3 here is CASSPGGGYVSEAFF. Here the CDR3 DNA reads TGTGCCAGCTCACCAGGGGGGGGTTATGTGTCTGAAGCTTTCTTT. The whole variable domain, remainder taken from reference TRBV18 and TRBJ1-1, is NAGVMQNPRHLVRRRGQEARLRCSPMKGHSHVYWYRQLPEEGLKFMVYLQKENIIDESGMPKERFSAEFPKEGPSILRIQQVVRGDSAAYFCASSPGGGYVSEAFFGQGTRLTVV.